Listed here are 9 T cell receptor beta chains from one sample, sequenced in a study of post-analysis software for immune sequencing data. Overall study findings and caveats: In patients, roughly 5 TRBV segments were more frequent than in controls, with TRBV5-6, TRBV5-1 and TRBV20-1 among them.

Every TCR beta cDNA library bore unique molecular identifiers. TCRdb analysed the PCR reads with MiXCR anew, one entry per CDR3 protein. The profile shows 820,000 or so distinct CDR3 sequences, approximately 53% of them singletons. These TCRs' antigens remain unknown. The material sequenced was blood. These receptors originate from a girl under 18 with multiple sclerosis.

This clonotype was counted a single time. The chain employs TRBV5-1 and TRBJ1-1; the D is unclear. With 2 bases removed from V and 3 bases from J, the gap between germline ends came to 8 bases. The CDR3 is 13 amino acids. Germline lookup yields CDR1 SGHRS and CDR2 YFSETQ. Here the CDR3 reads CASSFLSYTEAFF. In nucleotides, the CDR3 is TGCGCCAGCAGCTTCCTCAGCTACACTGAAGCTTTCTTT. The full variable domain, rest sourced from reference TRBV5-1 and TRBJ1-1, is KAGVTQTPRYLIKTRGQQVTLSCSPISGHRSVSWYQQTPGQGLQFLFEYFSETQRNKGNFPGRFSGRQFSNSRSEMNVSTLELGDSALYLCASSFLSYTEAFFGQGTRLTVV.

The rearrangement uses TRBV20-1 and TRBJ2-1; weak D call: TRBD1 (5 bases). Germline V gives CDR1 DFQATT, CDR2 SNEGSKA (reference sequence). Deletions cut 3 bases from V and 6 bases from J, with 18 bases between. The CDR3 is 15 amino acids. This CDR3 reads CSASRSQGWVNEQFF. DNA of the CDR3: TGCAGTGCTAGTCGTAGTCAGGGCTGGGTCAATGAGCAGTTCTTC.

The J gene is TRBJ2-7, the V gene TRBV7-9; D gene unclear. Germline V gene lookup returns CDR1 SEHNR and CDR2 FQNEAQ (reference sequence). V was clipped by 0 bases and J by 4 bases, with 13 bases between them. This CDR3 contains 15 residues. The CDR3 loop reads CASSLARFFRYEQYF. CDR3 nucleotides: TGTGCCAGCAGCTTAGCGCGGTTTTTTCGTTACGAGCAGTACTTC.

The rearrangement uses TRBV5-1 and TRBJ1-1; D perhaps matches TRBD1 (6 bases). Trimming took 0 bases from V and 6 from J, leaving 21 bases between them. The V gene's germline CDR1 is SGHRS and CDR2 YFSETQ. There are 17 residues in the CDR3. The CDR3 loop is CASSLAPGAADNAEAFF. The CDR3 DNA is TGCGCCAGCAGCTTGGCCCCGGGGGCCGCGGACAACGCTGAAGCTTTCTTT.

CDR3 nucleotides: TGCGCCAGCAGCGGGGACACCCGTCGGGGCTACACCTTC. This codes for CASSGDTRRGYTF. This chain links TRBV5-1 with TRBJ1-2, with D possibly matching TRBD1 (6 bases). Trimming took 4 bases from V and 8 from J, leaving 15 bases between them. Germline V gene lookup returns CDR1 SGHRS and CDR2 YFSETQ. The CDR3 is 13 amino acids.

The genes are TRBV4-1 and TRBJ2-5; D is possibly TRBD1 or TRBD2 (6 bases each). This CDR3 has 19 residues. V gave up 0 bases and J gave up 5 bases, with 25 bases separating them. Germline values: CDR1 MGHRA, CDR2 YSYEKL. The CDR3 region has the DNA TGCGCCAGCAGCCAAGATTGGGGGGCCTGGGCCCCTCCCCAGGAGACCCAGTACTTC. Translated: CASSQDWGAWAPPQETQYF.

This chain joins TRBV5-6 and TRBJ2-7; 11 bases match TRBD2. TRBJ2-5 matches the DNA end more closely, so the J call is doubtful. CDR1 SGHDT and CDR2 YYEEEE come from the germline V gene. The CDR3 covers 15 residues. The CDR3 sequence: CASSAGLAEGETQYF. CDR3 in DNA: TGTGCCAGCAGCGCGGGACTAGCGGAGGGGGAGACCCAGTACTTC.

This clonotype was seen ten or more times. The chain employs TRBV20-1 and TRBJ2-5; D is ambiguous. CDR1 is DFQATT, CDR2 SNEGSKA, per germline (reference sequence). This CDR3 is 12 amino acids long. V lost 3 bases and J lost 4, with 9 bases in between. CDR3 sequence (DNA): TGCAGTGCTAGGGTAGGCGGAGAGACCCAGTACTTC. The encoded protein is CSARVGGETQYF.

Only one count was recorded for this clonotype. Only one base separates this from a far larger clonotype, so it likely reflects a read error. V and J are TRBV7-8 and TRBJ2-7, with D hard to call. Trimming left V 5 bases short and J 2 bases short, with 7 bases between. This CDR3 spans 12 amino acids. Germline V lookup: CDR1 SGHVS, CDR2 FQNEAQ. In DNA, the CDR3 is TGTGCCAGCAGCCCCGAACCCTACGAGCAGTACTTC. It yields the protein CASSPEPYEQYF.